This TCR beta chain derives from a study of cytomegalovirus exposure and HLA in healthy donors. PCR amplification relied on 60 Vbeta primers (plus 13 Jbeta primers). Repertoires were generated with immunoSEQ multiplex PCR, while TCRdb's copy carries only in-frame clones and drops some. With 200,000 or so clones in the sample, the ten largest clones hold 0.74%. Germline trimming cut 9 bases from V and 4 bases from J; bases unmatched to any gene: 21. The germline gives CDR1 SNHLY, CDR2 FYNNEI. The CDR3 covers 19 residues. Sequences were obtained from PBMCs. The V and J genes are TRBV2 and TRBJ2-1; 10 positions match TRBD2. The source is a boy between 10 and 17 years old in good health and CMV-seronegative. The CDR3 DNA follows: TGTGCCAGTACCCTCTGGAGAAAGGCTAGCGGGGGTACTTACAATGAGCAGTTCTTC. Protein: CASTLWRKASGGTYNEQFF. Supplemented by reference TRBV2 and TRBJ2-1, the full variable domain reads EPEVTQTPSHQVTQMGQEVILRCVPISNHLYFYWYRQILGQKVEFLVSFYNNEISEKSEIFDDQFSVERPDGSNFTLKIRSTKLEDSAMYFCASTLWRKASGGTYNEQFFGPGTRLTVL.